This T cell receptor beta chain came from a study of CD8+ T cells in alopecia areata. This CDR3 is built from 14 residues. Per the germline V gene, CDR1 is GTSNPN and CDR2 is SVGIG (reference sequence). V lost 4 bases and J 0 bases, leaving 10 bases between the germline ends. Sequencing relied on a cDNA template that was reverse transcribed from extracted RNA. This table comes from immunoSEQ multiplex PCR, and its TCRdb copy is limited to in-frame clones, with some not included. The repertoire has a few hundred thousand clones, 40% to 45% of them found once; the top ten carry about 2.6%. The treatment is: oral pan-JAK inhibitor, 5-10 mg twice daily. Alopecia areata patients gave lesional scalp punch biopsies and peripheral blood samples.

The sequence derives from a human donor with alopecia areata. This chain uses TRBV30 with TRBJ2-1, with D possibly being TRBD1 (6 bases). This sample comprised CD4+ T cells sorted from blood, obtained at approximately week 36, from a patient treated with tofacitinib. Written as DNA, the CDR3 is TGTGCCTGGAATAAGGGACACTCCTACAATGAGCAGTTCTTC. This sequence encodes CAWNKGHSYNEQFF. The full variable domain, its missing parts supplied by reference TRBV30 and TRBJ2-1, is SQTIHQWPATLVQPVGSPLSLECTVEGTSNPNLYWYRQAAGRGLQLLFYSVGIGQISSEVPQNLSASRPQDRQFILSSKKLLLSDSGFYLCAWNKGHSYNEQFFGPGTRLTVL.